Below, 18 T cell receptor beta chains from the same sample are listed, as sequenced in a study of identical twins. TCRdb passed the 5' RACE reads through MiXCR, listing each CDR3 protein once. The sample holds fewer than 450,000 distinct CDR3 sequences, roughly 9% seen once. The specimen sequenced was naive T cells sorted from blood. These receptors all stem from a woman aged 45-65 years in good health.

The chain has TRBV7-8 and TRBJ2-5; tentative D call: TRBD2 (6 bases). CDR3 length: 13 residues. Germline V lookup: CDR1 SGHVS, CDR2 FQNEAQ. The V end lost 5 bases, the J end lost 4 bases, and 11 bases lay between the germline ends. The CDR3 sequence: CASSPLASETQYF. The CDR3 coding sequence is TGTGCCAGCAGCCCGCTAGCGTCAGAGACCCAGTACTTC.

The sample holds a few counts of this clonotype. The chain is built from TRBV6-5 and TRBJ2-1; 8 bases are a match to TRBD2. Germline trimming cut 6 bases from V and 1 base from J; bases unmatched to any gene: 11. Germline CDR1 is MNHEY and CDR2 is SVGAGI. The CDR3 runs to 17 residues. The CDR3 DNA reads TGTGCCAGCAGCAGACCGGGGACTAGGGGATCCTACAATGAGCAGTTCTTC. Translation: CASSRPGTRGSYNEQFF.

Here the CDR3 reads CASSTNREETQYF. CDR3 DNA sequence: TGTGCCAGCAGCACAAACAGGGAAGAGACCCAGTACTTC. This chain connects TRBV7-3 to TRBJ2-5; tentatively, D is TRBD1 (6 bases). Trimming stripped 5 bases from V and 3 bases from J, with 10 bases between. CDR3 length: 13 residues. CDR1 and CDR2 (germline): SGHTA, FQGTGA.

The CDR3 region has the DNA TGCAGTGCTAACAGGGACGGTGAAGAGACCCAGTACTTC. Translation: CSANRDGEETQYF. The genes are TRBV20-1 and TRBJ2-5, with D maybe TRBD1 (6 bases). This CDR3 contains 13 residues. The V gene's germline CDR1 is DFQATT and CDR2 SNEGSKA (reference sequence). Trimming removed 4 bases from V and 3 bases from J, with 12 bases in between.

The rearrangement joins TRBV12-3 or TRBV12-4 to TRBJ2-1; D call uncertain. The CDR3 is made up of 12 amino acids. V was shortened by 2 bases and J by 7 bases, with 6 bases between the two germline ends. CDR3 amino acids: CASSLYENEQFF. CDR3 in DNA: TGTGCCAGCAGTTTATATGAGAATGAGCAGTTCTTC.

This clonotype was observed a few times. CDR3 DNA: TGTGCCAGCAGCTTCCAAATTTTGAACACTGAAGCTTTCTTT. Its protein product is CASSFQILNTEAFF. The V call is TRBV7-9, the J call TRBJ1-1, with D hard to call. The CDR3 extends over 14 amino acids. Trimming took off 3 bases at V and 0 bases at J, with 8 bases between the two ends. Germline V gives CDR1 SEHNR, CDR2 FQNEAQ (reference sequence).

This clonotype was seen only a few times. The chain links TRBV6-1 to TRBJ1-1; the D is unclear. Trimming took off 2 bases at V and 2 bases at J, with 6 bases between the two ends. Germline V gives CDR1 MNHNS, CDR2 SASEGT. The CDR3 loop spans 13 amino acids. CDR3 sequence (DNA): TGTGCCAGCAGTGAACTGACCAACACTGAAGCTTTCTTT. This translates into CASSELTNTEAFF.

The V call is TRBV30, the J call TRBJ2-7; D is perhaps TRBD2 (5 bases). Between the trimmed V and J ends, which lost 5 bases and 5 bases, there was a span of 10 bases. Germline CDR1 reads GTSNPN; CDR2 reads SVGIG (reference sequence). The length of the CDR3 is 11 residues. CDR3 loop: CAWGLLNEQYF. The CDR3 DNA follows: TGTGCCTGGGGACTGCTCAACGAGCAGTACTTC.

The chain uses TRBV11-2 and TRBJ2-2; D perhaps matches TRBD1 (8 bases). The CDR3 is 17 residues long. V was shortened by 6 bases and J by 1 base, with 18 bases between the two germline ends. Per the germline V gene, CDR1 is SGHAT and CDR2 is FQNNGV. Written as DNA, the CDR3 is TGTGCCAGCAGTCTCACAGGGGGGGCTATGAACACCGGGGAGCTGTTTTTT. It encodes CASSLTGGAMNTGELFF. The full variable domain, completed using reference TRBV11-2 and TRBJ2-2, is EAGVAQSPRYKIIEKRQSVAFWCNPISGHATLYWYQQILGQGPKLLIQFQNNGVVDDSQLPKDRFSAERLKGVDSTLKIQPAKLEDSAVYLCASSLTGGAMNTGELFFGEGSRLTVL.

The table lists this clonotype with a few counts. The DNA for the CDR3 is TGTGCCACCAGGCTAACCGGGACCGGGGAGCTGTTTTTT. Its translation: CATRLTGTGELFF. The chain has TRBV24-1 and TRBJ2-2; D uncertain. The CDR3 is made up of 13 amino acids. V gave up 7 bases and J gave up 5 bases, with 10 bases separating them. From germline, CDR1 is KGHDR and CDR2 SFDVKD.

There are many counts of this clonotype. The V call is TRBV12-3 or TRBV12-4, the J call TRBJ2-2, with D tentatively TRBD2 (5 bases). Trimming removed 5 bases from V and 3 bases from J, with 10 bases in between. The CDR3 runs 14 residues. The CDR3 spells CASSISAYTGELFF. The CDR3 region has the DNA TGTGCCAGCAGTATTAGCGCGTACACCGGGGAGCTGTTTTTT.

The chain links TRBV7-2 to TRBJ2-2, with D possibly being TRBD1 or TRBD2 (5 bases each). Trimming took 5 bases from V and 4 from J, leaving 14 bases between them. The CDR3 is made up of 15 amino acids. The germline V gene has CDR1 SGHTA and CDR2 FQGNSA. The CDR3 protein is CTSSLGSRGTGELFF. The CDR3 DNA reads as TGTACCAGCAGCCTAGGGTCGAGGGGCACCGGGGAGCTGTTTTTT. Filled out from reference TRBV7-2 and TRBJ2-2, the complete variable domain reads GAGVSQSPSNKVTEKGKDVELRCDPISGHTALYWYRQSLGQGLEFLIYFQGNSAPDKSGLPSDRFSAERTGGSVSTLTIQRTQQEDSAVYLCTSSLGSRGTGELFFGEGSRLTVL.

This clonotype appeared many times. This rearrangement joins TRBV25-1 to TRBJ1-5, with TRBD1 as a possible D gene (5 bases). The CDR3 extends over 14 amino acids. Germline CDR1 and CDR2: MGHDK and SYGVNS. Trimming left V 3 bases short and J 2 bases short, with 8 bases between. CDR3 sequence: CASSDQGGNQPQHF. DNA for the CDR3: TGTGCCAGCAGTGATCAGGGCGGCAATCAGCCCCAGCATTTT.

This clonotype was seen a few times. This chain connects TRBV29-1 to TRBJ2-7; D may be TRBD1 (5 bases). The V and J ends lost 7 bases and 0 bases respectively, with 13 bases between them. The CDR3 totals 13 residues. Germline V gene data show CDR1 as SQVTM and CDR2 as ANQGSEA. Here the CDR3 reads CSGITGSSYEQYF. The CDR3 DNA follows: TGCAGCGGGATAACAGGATCCTCCTACGAGCAGTACTTC.

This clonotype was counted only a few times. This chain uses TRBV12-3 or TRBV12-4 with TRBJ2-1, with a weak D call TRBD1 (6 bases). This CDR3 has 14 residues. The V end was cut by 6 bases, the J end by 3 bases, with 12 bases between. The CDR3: CASRETGDYNEQFF. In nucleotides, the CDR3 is TGTGCCAGCAGGGAGACAGGAGACTACAATGAGCAGTTCTTC.

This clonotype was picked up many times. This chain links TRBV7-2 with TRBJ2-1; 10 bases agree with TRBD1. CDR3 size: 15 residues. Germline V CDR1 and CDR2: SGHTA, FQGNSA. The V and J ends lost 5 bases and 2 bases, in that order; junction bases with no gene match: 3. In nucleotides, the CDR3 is TGTGCCAGCAGCCCCGACAGGGGGCCCTACAATGAGCAGTTCTTC. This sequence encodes CASSPDRGPYNEQFF.

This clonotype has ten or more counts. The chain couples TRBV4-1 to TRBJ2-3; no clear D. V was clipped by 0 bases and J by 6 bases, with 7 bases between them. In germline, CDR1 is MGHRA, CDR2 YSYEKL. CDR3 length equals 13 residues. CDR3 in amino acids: CASSQDDGDTQYF. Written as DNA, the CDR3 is TGCGCCAGCAGCCAAGATGATGGGGATACGCAGTATTTT.

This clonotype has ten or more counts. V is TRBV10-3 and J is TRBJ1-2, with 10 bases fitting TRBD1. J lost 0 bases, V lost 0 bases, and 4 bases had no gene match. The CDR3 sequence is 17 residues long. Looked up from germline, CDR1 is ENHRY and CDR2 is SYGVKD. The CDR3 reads CAISESYGTGANYGYTF. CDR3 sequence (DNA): TGTGCCATCAGTGAGTCGTACGGGACAGGGGCTAACTATGGCTACACCTTC.